These 13 T cell receptor beta chains originate from one sample sequenced in a study of beta chain features in type 1 diabetes. The study reverse transcribed the entire isolated RNA, so it sequenced expressed TCRB transcripts. Data came from immunoSEQ multiplex PCR; TCRdb stores just in-frame clones and leaves some out. The repertoire holds more than 120,000 clones, with over 9.5% as singletons. The sequenced sample was naive CD4+ T cells from blood. Every receptor here comes from a man between 18 and 29 years old in good health.

The gene calls are TRBV14 and TRBJ2-7; D is unresolved. This CDR3 is 15 amino acids long. The V and J ends lost 1 base and 0 bases respectively, with 10 bases between them. Germline CDR1 is SGHDN and CDR2 is FVKESK. The CDR3 nucleotides are TGTGCCAGCAGCCAAGGAATCACGAGCTCCTACGAGCAGTACTTC. It is translated as CASSQGITSSYEQYF. Filled out from reference TRBV14 and TRBJ2-7, the complete variable domain reads EAGVTQFPSHSVIEKGQTVTLRCDPISGHDNLYWYRRVMGKEIKFLLHFVKESKQDESGMPNNRFLAERTGGTYSTLKVQPAELEDSGVYFCASSQGITSSYEQYFGPGTRLTVT.

This chain joins TRBV7-3 and TRBJ2-1, with TRBD2 matching 8 bases. Germline CDR1 and CDR2: SGHTA and FQGTGA. Trimming took 5 bases from V and 8 from J; bases not matched to a gene: 5. There are 13 residues in the CDR3. CDR3 sequence: CASSPGGGDEQFF. The CDR3 DNA sequence: TGTGCCAGCAGCCCCGGGGGGGGCGATGAGCAGTTCTTC.

In its sample, this clone was seen a few times. Here the CDR3 reads CASNPGTGAYNEQFF. DNA for the CDR3: TGTGCCAGCAACCCCGGGACAGGGGCCTACAATGAGCAGTTCTTC. The V gene is TRBV6-6, the J gene TRBJ2-1; 10 bases are a match to TRBD1. CDR1 and CDR2 from the germline V gene are MNHNY and SVGAGI (reference sequence). This CDR3 comprises 15 residues. The junction had 5 bases not matched to a gene; V was cut back by 7 bases and J by 2 bases.

This clone occurred many times. The CDR3 DNA sequence: TGTGCCAGCTCACGTGCCGGCAATGAGCAGTTCTTC. As protein: CASSRAGNEQFF. The J gene is TRBJ2-1, the V gene TRBV18; D unclear. Trimming removed 4 bases at V and 6 bases at J, with 7 bases between. Germline CDR1 is KGHSH and CDR2 is LQKENI. This CDR3 contains 12 residues.

This clone was seen ten or more times. The CDR3 coding sequence is TGTGCCAGCAGCCCGAGTAGTACAGAGGAGGACATTCAGTACTTC. Its translation is CASSPSSTEEDIQYF. The genes are TRBV9 and TRBJ2-4; perhaps TRBD2 as D (5 bases). Trimming pared 4 bases from V and 8 bases from J, leaving 19 bases between. The CDR3 extends over 15 amino acids. Per germline, CDR1 SGDLS and CDR2 YYNGEE.

This clone was found a few times. This chain joins TRBV4-2 and TRBJ1-2; no clear D. The length of the CDR3 is 14 residues. Germline V lookup: CDR1 LGHNA, CDR2 YNFKEQ. V was clipped by 3 bases and J by 8 bases, with 16 bases between them. CDR3 coding DNA: TGTGCCAGCAGCCAGCGCGGGAGAGTGGAGGGCTACACCTTC. Translating it yields CASSQRGRVEGYTF.

This clone was counted only a few times. The genes are TRBV20-1 and TRBJ1-2; 7 bases agree with TRBD1. The V segment lost 7 bases and the J segment 7 bases; nucleotides outside the gene matches: 3. The V gene's germline CDR1 is DFQATT and CDR2 SNEGSKA (reference sequence). This CDR3 has 10 amino acids. The CDR3 sequence: CSEGALGYTF. Written as DNA, the CDR3 is TGCAGTGAGGGGGCACTTGGCTACACCTTC.

This chain uses TRBV27 with TRBJ1-2; TRBD1 matches 10 bases. The germline gives CDR1 MNHEY, CDR2 SMNVEV (reference sequence). The V and J ends lost 2 bases and 3 bases, in that order; junction bases with no gene match: 9. The CDR3 loop spans 17 amino acids. The CDR3 loop reads CASSLSGTGDRHYGYTF. CDR3 in DNA: TGTGCCAGCAGTTTAAGTGGGACAGGGGATCGTCACTATGGCTACACCTTC.

The chain uses TRBV7-2 and TRBJ2-3; 12 nucleotides agree with TRBD2. This CDR3 is built from 18 residues. V gave up 4 bases and J gave up 0 bases; unmatched junction bases: 8. Germline CDR1 reads SGHTA; CDR2 reads FQGNSA. The CDR3 bases are TGTGCCAGCAGCTCCCGACTAGCGGGGGACCCTAGCACAGATACGCAGTATTTT. Translated: CASSSRLAGDPSTDTQYF.

The J gene is TRBJ2-5, the V gene TRBV5-1; 7 bases match TRBD2. Germline loops: CDR1 SGHRS, CDR2 YFSETQ. V shed 2 bases and J 2 bases; nucleotides not matched to a gene: 9. This CDR3 region has 16 residues. The CDR3 reads CASSFAAGEPQETQYF. The CDR3 DNA follows: TGCGCCAGCAGCTTTGCCGCGGGGGAACCTCAAGAGACCCAGTACTTC. Supplemented by reference TRBV5-1 and TRBJ2-5, the full variable domain reads KAGVTQTPRYLIKTRGQQVTLSCSPISGHRSVSWYQQTPGQGLQFLFEYFSETQRNKGNFPGRFSGRQFSNSRSEMNVSTLELGDSALYLCASSFAAGEPQETQYFGPGTRLLVL.

The J gene is TRBJ1-2, the V gene TRBV9; TRBD1 might be the D (5 bases). Germline CDR1 is SGDLS and CDR2 is YYNGEE. This CDR3 is 14 amino acids long. Trimming pared 3 bases from V and 4 bases from J, leaving 13 bases between. CDR3 protein: CASSARTSLYGYTF. The DNA for the CDR3 is TGTGCCAGCAGCGCCCGGACAAGCCTCTATGGCTACACCTTC. Variable domain in full (rest from reference TRBV9 and TRBJ1-2): DSGVTQTPKHLITATGQRVTLRCSPRSGDLSVYWYQQSLDQGLQFLIQYYNGEERAKGNILERFSAQQFPDLHSELNLSSLELGDSALYFCASSARTSLYGYTFGSGTRLTVV.

This sequence joins TRBV11-1 and TRBJ2-1; weak D call: TRBD2 (5 bases). V lost 3 bases to trimming and J lost 8 bases, with 17 bases between them. This CDR3 is 15 amino acids long. Looked up from germline, CDR1 is SGHAT and CDR2 is FQDESV (reference sequence). CDR3 nucleotides: TGTGCCAGCAGCTTGTTAATAGCGTCCTGGGATGAGCAGTTCTTC. Translated: CASSLLIASWDEQFF.

Ten or more counts support this clone. The chain combines TRBV30 with TRBJ2-4; 7 nucleotides align to TRBD1. Germline CDR1 reads GTSNPN; CDR2 reads SVGIG (reference sequence). V shed 2 bases, J shed 8 bases, and the junction held 6 bases outside the gene matches. The CDR3 loop spans 13 amino acids. CDR3 residues: CAWSSAGGDIQYF. For the CDR3, the DNA is TGTGCCTGGAGTTCGGCAGGGGGTGACATTCAGTACTTC.